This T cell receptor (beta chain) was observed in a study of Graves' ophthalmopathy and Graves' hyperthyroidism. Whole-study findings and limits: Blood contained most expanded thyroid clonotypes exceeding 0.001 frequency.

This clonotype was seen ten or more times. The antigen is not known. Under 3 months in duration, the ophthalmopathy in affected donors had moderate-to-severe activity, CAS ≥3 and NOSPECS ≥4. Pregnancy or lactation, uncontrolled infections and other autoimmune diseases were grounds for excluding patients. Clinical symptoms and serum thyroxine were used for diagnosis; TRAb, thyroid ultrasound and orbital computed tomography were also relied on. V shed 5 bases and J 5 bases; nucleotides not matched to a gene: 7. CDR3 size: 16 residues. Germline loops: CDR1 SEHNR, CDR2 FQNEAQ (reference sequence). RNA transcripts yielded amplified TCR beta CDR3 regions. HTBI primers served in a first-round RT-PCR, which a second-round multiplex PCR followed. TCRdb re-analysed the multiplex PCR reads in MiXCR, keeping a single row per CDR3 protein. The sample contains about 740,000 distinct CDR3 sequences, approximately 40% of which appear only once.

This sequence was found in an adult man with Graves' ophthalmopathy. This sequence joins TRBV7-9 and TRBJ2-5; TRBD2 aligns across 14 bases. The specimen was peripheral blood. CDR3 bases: TGTGCCAGCAGCCCGGGACTAGCGGGAGTAGGGGAGACCCAGTACTTC. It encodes CASSPGLAGVGETQYF. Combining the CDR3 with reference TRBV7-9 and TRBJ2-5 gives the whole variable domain DTGVSQNPRHKITKRGQNVTFRCDPISEHNRLYWYRQTLGQGPEFLTYFQNEAQLEKSRLLSDRFSAERPKGSFSTLEIQRTEQGDSAMYLCASSPGLAGVGETQYFGPGTRLLVL.